Listed here are 25 T cell receptor beta chains from one sample, sequenced in a study of blood T cell repertoires in COVID-19. Libraries were prepared by immunoSEQ multiplex PCR; TCRdb keeps only in-frame clonotypes and omits some of them. The sample lists 150,000 to 200,000 clones; 81% were seen once. Sequencing input: peripheral blood. The source of these receptors is a human donor in a cohort sampled during active COVID-19.

The chain couples TRBV12-3 or TRBV12-4 to TRBJ1-1; tentatively, D is TRBD1 (6 bases). There are 13 residues in the CDR3. V was clipped by 7 bases and J by 1 base, with 10 bases between them. CDR3 sequence: CASTLGQNTEAFF. CDR3 DNA sequence: TGTGCCAGCACCCTGGGACAGAACACTGAAGCTTTCTTT.

This clone occurred once. This chain joins TRBV5-5 and TRBJ1-4; weak D call: TRBD1 (6 bases). V was pared by 3 bases and J by 2 bases, with 11 bases between. The CDR3 spans 15 residues. Per germline, CDR1 SGHKS and CDR2 YYEKEE (reference sequence). CDR3: CASSSLGATNEKLFF. The CDR3, as DNA: TGTGCCAGCAGCTCCTTGGGGGCTACTAATGAAAAACTGTTTTTT.

V gene TRBV10-1 combines with J gene TRBJ2-7; 7 positions match TRBD1. V trimming: 3 bases; J trimming: 3 bases; junction bases outside the gene matches: 5. The CDR3 spans 14 residues. Germline V CDR1 and CDR2: WNHNN, SYGVQD (reference sequence). CDR3 loop: CASSDGTGVYEQYF. The DNA of the CDR3 is TGCGCCAGCAGTGATGGAACAGGGGTCTACGAGCAGTACTTC.

The gene calls are TRBV9 and TRBJ2-6; weak D call: TRBD1 (5 bases). From germline, CDR1 is SGDLS and CDR2 YYNGEE. This CDR3 is built from 17 residues. Trimming removed 3 bases at V and 4 bases at J, with 17 bases between. The CDR3 loop reads CASSGTGFLTGANVLTF. Written as DNA, the CDR3 is TGTGCCAGCAGCGGAACAGGATTCCTCACCGGGGCCAACGTCCTGACTTTC. The variable domain in full, with the rest retrieved from reference TRBV9 and TRBJ2-6, is DSGVTQTPKHLITATGQRVTLRCSPRSGDLSVYWYQQSLDQGLQFLIQYYNGEERAKGNILERFSAQQFPDLHSELNLSSLELGDSALYFCASSGTGFLTGANVLTFGAGSRLTVL.

The chain couples TRBV10-2 to TRBJ2-6, with D unresolved. The V gene lost 4 bases and the J gene lost 4 bases, with 14 bases spanning the gap. This CDR3 contains 16 residues. The germline V gene has CDR1 WSHSY and CDR2 SAAADI. The DNA for the CDR3 is TGCGCCAGCAGTGCATCCGGGTCTTACGGGGCCAACGTCCTGACTTTC. Translating gives CASSASGSYGANVLTF.

V and J are TRBV19 and TRBJ2-3, with D maybe TRBD1 (6 bases). Trimming stripped 3 bases from V and 2 bases from J, with 12 bases between. Germline CDR1 LNHDA, CDR2 SQIVND (reference sequence). CDR3 length: 15 amino acids. The CDR3 sequence is CASSITGFTTDTQYF. Here the CDR3 DNA reads TGTGCCAGTAGTATTACAGGGTTTACCACAGATACGCAGTATTTT.

The chain employs TRBV4-3 and TRBJ1-2; 9 bases line up with TRBD1. Losses at the gene ends were 0 bases for V and 8 bases for J; bases not matched to a gene: 10. CDR3 length: 16 amino acids. Per the germline V gene, CDR1 is LGHNA and CDR2 is YSLEER. CDR3 region: CASSQDVRTGDHGYTF. CDR3 bases: TGCGCCAGCAGCCAAGATGTCAGGACAGGGGATCACGGCTACACCTTC.

V usage is TRBV19 and J usage is TRBJ1-1; D gene uncertain. The germline gives CDR1 LNHDA, CDR2 SQIVND (reference sequence). Trimming left V 4 bases short and J 0 bases short, with 6 bases between. The CDR3 has 13 amino acids. The CDR3 reads CASSTDLNTEAFF. Here the CDR3 DNA reads TGTGCCAGTAGTACGGACTTGAACACTGAAGCTTTCTTT.

The chain joins TRBV23-1 to TRBJ2-2; 13 bases are shared with TRBD2. TRBV23-1 is an open reading frame whose function is uncertain. J lost 3 bases, V lost 4 bases, and 8 bases had no gene match. The CDR3 has 18 residues. The CDR3 nucleotides are TGCGCCAGCAGTCTGAGACTAGCGGGAGGCTGGGACACCGGGGAGCTGTTTTTT. It encodes CASSLRLAGGWDTGELFF.

This chain links TRBV19 with TRBJ2-1; D gene uncertain. Germline V gives CDR1 LNHDA, CDR2 SQIVND (reference sequence). Trimming removed 0 bases at V and 6 bases at J, with 9 bases between. The CDR3 is 14 amino acids. CDR3 bases: TGTGCCAGTAGTATAGAGGTAGCTATCAATGAGCAGTTCTTC. Its translation: CASSIEVAINEQFF.

This chain uses TRBV18 with TRBJ2-3; 7 bases match TRBD1. V lost 3 bases, J lost 2 bases, and 5 bases stayed unmatched. Per the germline V gene, CDR1 is KGHSH and CDR2 is LQKENI. The length of the CDR3 is 15 residues. The CDR3 sequence is CASSPPGQITDTQYF. CDR3 nucleotide sequence: TGTGCCAGCTCACCGCCGGGACAGATCACAGATACGCAGTATTTT.

This clone is labeled medium-sized. The rearrangement joins TRBV25-1 to TRBJ1-2, with 7 bases fitting TRBD1. Germline CDR1 is MGHDK and CDR2 is SYGVNS. The V segment lost 8 bases and the J segment 4 bases; nucleotides outside the gene matches: 7. This CDR3 has 13 residues. CDR3 coding DNA: TGTGCCAGCCGACAGGGACTCGGCTATGGCTACACCTTC. It yields the protein CASRQGLGYGYTF.

V is TRBV7-3 and J is TRBJ2-3, with TRBD2 matching over 9 bases. J gave up 11 bases and V 5 bases, and 8 bases lay outside the gene matches. Looked up from germline, CDR1 is SGHTA and CDR2 is FQGTGA. CDR3 length equals 13 residues. The CDR3 loop reads CASSPNIAGEQYF. Here the CDR3 DNA reads TGTGCCAGCAGCCCCAATATAGCGGGAGAGCAGTATTTT.

This chain connects TRBV7-8 to TRBJ2-1, with 14 bases identical to TRBD2. This CDR3 comprises 15 residues. Germline V CDR1 and CDR2: SGHVS, FQNEAQ. Trimming at V came to 5 bases and at J to 9 bases, leaving 6 bases not matched to a gene. CDR3 protein: CASSQGTSGRSEQFF. CDR3 nucleotide sequence: TGTGCCAGCAGCCAAGGGACTAGCGGGAGAAGTGAGCAGTTCTTC.

The chain is built from TRBV4-1 and TRBJ2-2, with 10 bases that match TRBD2. CDR3 size: 16 residues. The germline gives CDR1 MGHRA, CDR2 YSYEKL. The J segment lost 3 bases and the V segment lost 4 bases, leaving 5 bases of the junction unmatched. The CDR3 DNA follows: TGCGCCAGCAGCCCCCTAGCGGGAGCGGACACCGGGGAGCTGTTTTTT. Its translation: CASSPLAGADTGELFF.

With regard to this clone: Other DNA sequences within the sample encode an identical CDR3. This sequence joins TRBV19 and TRBJ2-3; 10 nucleotides agree with TRBD2. Germline V CDR1 and CDR2: LNHDA, SQIVND (reference sequence). CDR3 length: 16 amino acids. With 3 bases clipped from V and 2 bases from J, the junction kept 5 bases outside the gene matches. The CDR3 is CASSIPSGGLTDTQYF. CDR3 coding DNA: TGTGCCAGTAGTATCCCTAGCGGGGGACTCACAGATACGCAGTATTTT.

On this clone itself: Germline and junction disagree at one end, which may indicate a read error. V is TRBV18 and J is TRBJ2-1; TRBD2 aligns across 9 bases. The CDR3 is 16 amino acids. Germline CDR1 is KGHSH and CDR2 is LQKENI. This CDR3 is CASSPPGTSSSNEQFF. The DNA for the CDR3 is TGTGCCAGCTCACCCCCCGGGACTAGCTCCTCCAATGAGCAGTTCTTC.

This rearrangement joins TRBV30 to TRBJ2-2, with TRBD1 matching over 8 bases. CDR1 GTSNPN and CDR2 SVGIG come from the germline V gene (reference sequence). The CDR3 totals 15 residues. V lost 2 bases and J lost 5; bases outside the gene matches: 7. This CDR3 is CAWSFDRGGTGELFF. The CDR3 region has the DNA TGTGCCTGGAGTTTCGACAGGGGCGGAACCGGGGAGCTGTTTTTT.

The table lists this clone with a count of one. The chain has TRBV3-1 (or the pseudogene TRBV3-2) and TRBJ2-1, with a weak D call TRBD2 (6 bases). The ends were cut back, 1 base at V and 9 bases at J, with 13 bases in the middle. CDR3 length: 14 residues. CDR1 and CDR2 from the germline V gene are LGHDT and YNNKEL (reference sequence). The CDR3 coding sequence is TGTGCCAGCAGCCAAGGGGTCGGGGAGGCTGAGCAGTTCTTC. Translating it yields CASSQGVGEAEQFF.

The DNA for the CDR3 is TGTGCCAGTAGTCCCCGGACCGGAGGCGGCGGGGAGCTGTTTTTT. This sequence encodes CASSPRTGGGGELFF. The chain has TRBV19 and TRBJ2-2, with D tentatively TRBD2 (5 bases). Trimming stripped 5 bases from V and 7 bases from J, with 17 bases between. This CDR3 region has 15 residues. Germline-derived CDR1 and CDR2 are LNHDA and SQIVND (reference sequence).

This sequence joins TRBV7-2 and TRBJ1-5; D call uncertain. Germline lookup yields CDR1 SGHTA and CDR2 FQGNSA. V lost 5 bases, J lost 2 bases, and 10 bases lay in between. The CDR3 spans 14 residues. The CDR3 protein is CASSPREGNQPQHF. In DNA, the CDR3 is TGTGCCAGCAGCCCCCGAGAGGGCAATCAGCCCCAGCATTTT. The variable domain in full, completed from reference TRBV7-2 and TRBJ1-5, reads GAGVSQSPSNKVTEKGKDVELRCDPISGHTALYWYRQSLGQGLEFLIYFQGNSAPDKSGLPSDRFSAERTGGSVSTLTIQRTQQEDSAVYLCASSPREGNQPQHFGDGTRLSIL.

The J gene is TRBJ1-3, the V gene TRBV9, with unresolved D. CDR1 is SGDLS, CDR2 YYNGEE, per germline. The CDR3 runs to 14 residues. V gave up 0 bases and J gave up 9 bases, with 13 bases separating them. CDR3 bases: TGTGCCAGCAGCGTAGCCGGGGAGAGTAGCACCATATATTTT. It codes for CASSVAGESSTIYF.

The chain uses TRBV30 and TRBJ1-3; 7 bases align to TRBD1. V lost 5 bases, J lost 7 bases, and 5 bases stayed unmatched. Germline CDR1 is GTSNPN and CDR2 is SVGIG (reference sequence). The CDR3 consists of 12 residues. CDR3 coding DNA: TGTGCCTGGGGGGACAGTCGGAACACCATATATTTT. This translates into CAWGDSRNTIYF. Based on the CDR3 plus reference TRBV30 and TRBJ1-3, the full variable domain is SQTIHQWPATLVQPVGSPLSLECTVEGTSNPNLYWYRQAAGRGLQLLFYSVGIGQISSEVPQNLSASRPQDRQFILSSKKLLLSDSGFYLCAWGDSRNTIYFGEGSWLTVV.

Only one count was recorded for this clone. The CDR3 nucleotides are TGTGCCAGCGGGACTAGCGGAACAGATACGCAGTATTTT. It specifies CASGTSGTDTQYF. The chain uses TRBV6-5 and TRBJ2-3, with 11 bases that match TRBD2. Germline V gives CDR1 MNHEY, CDR2 SVGAGI. The CDR3 totals 13 residues. V was pared by 8 bases and J by 3 bases, with 1 base of the junction left unmatched.

The DNA for the CDR3 is TGTGCCAGCAGTTTCGGGGACTATGGCTACACCTTC. It specifies CASSFGDYGYTF. V usage is TRBV12-3 or TRBV12-4 and J usage is TRBJ1-2; no clear D gene. The V and J ends lost 3 bases and 3 bases respectively, with 5 bases between them. The CDR3 is made up of 12 amino acids.